The 20 T cell receptor beta chains listed next were all sequenced from one sample in a study of T cells in Graves' hyperthyroidism and ophthalmopathy. RNA transcripts served as the template for amplifying TCR beta CDR3 regions. Researchers ran a first-round RT-PCR on the TCR CDR3 using the HTBI primer set. From the multiplex PCR reads, TCRdb called clonotypes with MiXCR, one entry per CDR3 protein. The sample yields 480,000 or so distinct CDR3 sequences, around an eighth seen once. Material for sequencing was blood. All receptors come from a woman younger than 35 with Graves' hyperthyroidism.

This clonotype was counted many times. V and J are TRBV11-3 and TRBJ2-7; TRBD2 is a possible D gene (5 bases). Germline CDR1 SGHNT, CDR2 YENEEA. This CDR3 has 12 residues. V was clipped by 5 bases and J by 3 bases, with 8 bases between them. The CDR3 here is CASSRTDYEQYF. CDR3 sequence (DNA): TGTGCCAGCAGCCGGACTGACTACGAGCAGTACTTC. The complete variable domain, with remaining parts taken from reference TRBV11-3 and TRBJ2-7, reads EAGVVQSPRYKIIEKKQPVAFWCNPISGHNTLYWYLQNLGQGPELLIRYENEEAVDDSQLPKDRFSAERLKGVDSTLKIQPAELGDSAVYLCASSRTDYEQYFGPGTRLTVT.

The V gene is TRBV2, the J gene TRBJ2-1; D tentatively reads TRBD1 or TRBD2 (5 bases each). Germline CDR1 reads SNHLY; CDR2 reads FYNNEI. The length of the CDR3 is 11 residues. With 7 bases removed from V and 8 bases from J, the gap between germline ends came to 9 bases. The CDR3 protein is CASTLGDEQFF. The CDR3 DNA reads as TGTGCCAGCACCCTGGGGGATGAGCAGTTCTTC.

This rearrangement joins TRBV7-9 to TRBJ2-3; D is uncertain. CDR1 is SEHNR and CDR2 is FQNEAQ in the germline V gene (reference sequence). The CDR3 extends over 15 amino acids. V was cut by 5 bases and J by 0 bases, with 12 bases left in between. The CDR3 DNA reads as TGTGCCAGCAGCCTGCTCCAGCTAAGCACAGATACGCAGTATTTT. Translation gives CASSLLQLSTDTQYF.

In this sample, this clonotype turned up many times. The V call is TRBV11-2, the J call TRBJ2-7; no firm D call. V dropped 4 bases and J dropped 3 bases, with 7 bases sitting between them. The CDR3 contains 12 residues. Germline lookup yields CDR1 SGHAT and CDR2 FQNNGV. The CDR3 loop reads CASSSNYYEQYV. The CDR3 bases are TGTGCCAGCAGCTCCAATTACTACGAGCAGTACGTC.

This clonotype is a singleton in its sample. The chain uses TRBV29-1 and TRBJ2-1, with D unresolved. Trimming pared 3 bases from V and 4 bases from J, leaving 16 bases between. The CDR3 runs to 15 residues. Germline V gives CDR1 SQVTM, CDR2 ANQGSEA. CDR3 in amino acids: CSVDKSTEAYNEQFF. CDR3 sequence (DNA): TGCAGCGTTGATAAAAGTACAGAAGCTTACAATGAGCAGTTCTTC.

This clonotype has only a few counts. CDR3: CASTDTGGAGTQYF. For the CDR3, the DNA is TGTGCCAGCACGGACACAGGGGGCGCAGGGACCCAGTACTTC. The chain carries TRBV5-4 and TRBJ2-5; the match to TRBD1 covers 9 bases. In germline, CDR1 is SGHNT, CDR2 YYREEE (reference sequence). The CDR3 consists of 14 residues. Trimming took 6 bases from V and 7 from J; bases not matched to a gene: 10.

This clonotype came up many times. This sequence joins TRBV15 and TRBJ2-1, with 7 bases identical to TRBD1. The CDR3 covers 15 residues. Germline V gene data show CDR1 as LNHNV and CDR2 as YYDKDF (reference sequence). V trimming: 8 bases; J trimming: 4 bases; junction bases outside the gene matches: 11. The CDR3 here is CATETGTEIYNEQFF. CDR3 coding DNA: TGTGCCACCGAAACCGGGACAGAGATATACAATGAGCAGTTCTTC.

The chain joins TRBV20-1 to TRBJ2-2; possibly TRBD2 for D (5 bases). Looked up from germline, CDR1 is DFQATT and CDR2 is SNEGSKA (reference sequence). The CDR3 consists of 17 residues. With 4 bases removed from V and 0 bases from J, the gap between germline ends came to 18 bases. The CDR3 spells CSATSGSFRTNTGELFF. CDR3 coding DNA: TGCAGTGCTACTAGTGGGAGCTTCCGAACGAACACCGGGGAGCTGTTTTTT.

Many counts were recorded for this clonotype. V and J are TRBV30 and TRBJ2-5; no firm D call. The germline gives CDR1 GTSNPN, CDR2 SVGIG (reference sequence). This CDR3 has 11 amino acids. V was clipped by 3 bases and J by 5 bases, with 7 bases between them. Here the CDR3 DNA reads TGTGCCTGGAGATCGGCCGAGACCCAGTACTTC. This codes for CAWRSAETQYF.

This clonotype has at least ten counts. This chain connects TRBV24-1 to TRBJ1-1, with D possibly TRBD1 on 6 matching bases. Germline V gives CDR1 KGHDR, CDR2 SFDVKD. V lost 5 bases, J lost 10 bases, and 13 bases lay in between. The CDR3 has 12 residues. In DNA form, the CDR3 reads TGTGCCACCAGTGGCCCAAGGGGGGGAGCTTTCTTT. Translating it yields CATSGPRGGAFF.

This clonotype was observed at least ten times. This chain joins TRBV10-3 and TRBJ1-1; the D gene is possibly TRBD1 (6 bases). Germline CDR1 is ENHRY and CDR2 is SYGVKD. This CDR3 is built from 15 residues. Trimming left V 5 bases short and J 1 base short, with 14 bases between. CDR3 loop: CAISKGGRRNTEAFF. CDR3 DNA: TGTGCCATCAGTAAGGGGGGCAGACGGAACACTGAAGCTTTCTTT.

A few counts support this clonotype. The CDR3 is CASSLLAGGGRGTDTQYF. The CDR3 nucleotides are TGTGCCAGCAGTTTACTAGCGGGAGGGGGGAGGGGCACAGATACGCAGTATTTT. The chain couples TRBV28 to TRBJ2-3, with 12 bases lining up with TRBD2. The CDR3 has 18 residues. Germline-derived CDR1 and CDR2 are MDHEN and SYDVKM. Unmatched junction bases numbered 7, after V lost 2 bases and J lost 1 base.

Many counts were recorded for this clonotype. The V call is TRBV30, the J call TRBJ1-5; D gene ambiguous. The ends were cut back, 0 bases at V and 0 bases at J, with 6 bases in the middle. The CDR3 loop spans 14 amino acids. Germline values: CDR1 GTSNPN, CDR2 SVGIG (reference sequence). CDR3 nucleotides: TGTGCCTGGAGTGTACTATATAGCAATCAGCCCCAGCATTTT. Protein: CAWSVLYSNQPQHF.

This clonotype appeared many times. The rearrangement joins TRBV6-2 or TRBV6-3 to TRBJ2-7, with TRBD2 as a possible D gene (6 bases). The CDR3 runs 14 residues. The germline CDR1 and CDR2 sequences are MNHEY and SVGEGT. Trimming took 3 bases from V and 3 from J, leaving 12 bases between them. The DNA for the CDR3 is TGTGCCAGCAGTTATCTGGCTAGCGACTACGAGCAGTACTTC. Encoded protein: CASSYLASDYEQYF.

This clonotype was counted ten times or more. The chain carries TRBV20-1 and TRBJ2-3, with 8 positions matching TRBD2. Per germline, CDR1 DFQATT and CDR2 SNEGSKA (reference sequence). The CDR3 length is 15 residues. V gave up 4 bases and J gave up 2 bases; unmatched junction bases: 8. The CDR3 bases are TGCAGTGCTATGCAACTAGCGGTATTCACAGATACGCAGTATTTT. Translation: CSAMQLAVFTDTQYF.

Ten or more counts support this clonotype. The chain recombines TRBV12-3 or TRBV12-4 with TRBJ2-7, with a possible D match to TRBD2 (8 bases). Trimming left V 7 bases short and J 1 base short, with 26 bases between. The CDR3 is 18 amino acids. CDR3 residues: CASNHRGLAGLESYEQYF. The CDR3 DNA sequence: TGTGCCAGCAACCACAGGGGCCTAGCGGGCCTAGAATCCTACGAGCAGTACTTC.

The J gene is TRBJ2-1, the V gene TRBV6-1; 8 nucleotides agree with TRBD1. This CDR3 region has 16 residues. V trimming: 7 bases; J trimming: 5 bases; junction bases outside the gene matches: 13. Germline loops: CDR1 MNHNS, CDR2 SASEGT. CDR3 loop: CASNPGGAVLDNEQFF. CDR3 sequence (DNA): TGTGCCAGCAACCCAGGGGGCGCAGTTTTAGACAATGAGCAGTTCTTC.

This clonotype was counted ten times or more. The rearrangement uses TRBV7-8 and TRBJ1-5; 9 bases line up with TRBD1. The V segment lost 1 base and the J segment 0 bases; nucleotides outside the gene matches: 13. Germline CDR1 reads SGHVS; CDR2 reads FQNEAQ. The CDR3 has 20 residues. Here the CDR3 DNA reads TGTGCCAGCAGCTTAGGGGACAGGGTCCCCGGTAGTTATAGCAATCAGCCCCAGCATTTT. Translation: CASSLGDRVPGSYSNQPQHF.

The gene calls are TRBV6-1 and TRBJ2-2; 7 bases line up with TRBD1. J was trimmed by 0 bases and V by 7 bases; bases with no gene match: 11. The CDR3 length is 17 residues. From germline, CDR1 is MNHNS and CDR2 SASEGT. CDR3 nucleotides: TGTGCCAGCACACCAAGGGCCGGGACAGCGAACACCGGGGAGCTGTTTTTT. It specifies CASTPRAGTANTGELFF.

This clonotype occurred many times. The V and J genes are TRBV7-2 and TRBJ2-7; D may be TRBD1 or TRBD2 (5 bases each). This CDR3 is built from 14 residues. Germline CDR1 reads SGHTA; CDR2 reads FQGNSA. V was trimmed by 5 bases and J by 3 bases, leaving 14 bases between them. CDR3 DNA sequence: TGTGCCAGCAGCCCCAACGTGGGGGACTACGAGCAGTACGTC. It translates to CASSPNVGDYEQYV.